This T cell receptor beta chain was retrieved from a study of blood T cell repertoires in COVID-19. Turning to the study itself: T cells, B-cell-depleted T cells, or PBMCs supplied cDNA or gDNA.

Repertoires were generated with immunoSEQ multiplex PCR, while TCRdb's copy carries only in-frame clones and drops some. The sample shows over 200,000 clones, approximately 88% of them seen only once. Germline loops: CDR1 SNHLY, CDR2 FYNNEI. The CDR3 totals 13 residues. With 6 bases clipped from V and 5 bases from J, the junction kept 3 bases outside the gene matches. Participant age was about 18 to 89 years, and participants resided in roughly 25 US areas. Participants were placed into cohorts based on the clinical history they reported. Input material: PBMCs or T cells enriched from blood (not recorded which). The J gene is TRBJ2-3, the V gene TRBV2; 9 positions agree with TRBD1. The source is a man aged 18 to 30 with acute COVID-19. The CDR3 nucleotides read TGTGCCAGCAGAGGACAGGGGAAAGATACGCAGTATTTT. Translated, it gives CASRGQGKDTQYF.